This TCR beta chain was observed in a study of blood T cells in healthy people across ages. Study results and limitations: The recorded TCR beta diversity per million T cells decreased in a roughly linear manner with age. A strong correlation was found between TCR beta diversity and the percentage of naive T cells.

This clonotype was observed a handful of times. The target antigen is unknown. The individuals who served as donors were healthy Caucasians living in Russia, aged roughly 6 to 100. There are 15 residues in the CDR3. The germline gives CDR1 LGHNA, CDR2 YSLEER. V was clipped by 1 base and J by 4 bases; unmatched bases: 5. A second about 7 to 11 cycle PCR used barcoded and J-beta primers. MiXCR, applied by TCRdb to the 5' RACE reads, yields one record per CDR3 protein. The table lists 540,000 or so distinct CDR3 sequences, around 24% of them singletons. These data also featured in a second study, about T cells of mothers and their children.

This receptor was obtained from a boy younger than 18 in good health. V is TRBV4-3 and J is TRBJ1-2; 8 nucleotides agree with TRBD1. Sample: blood. CDR3 protein: CASSQGRGQGYGYTF. In nucleotides, the CDR3 is TGCGCCAGCAGCCAAGGCAGGGGGCAGGGCTATGGCTACACCTTC.